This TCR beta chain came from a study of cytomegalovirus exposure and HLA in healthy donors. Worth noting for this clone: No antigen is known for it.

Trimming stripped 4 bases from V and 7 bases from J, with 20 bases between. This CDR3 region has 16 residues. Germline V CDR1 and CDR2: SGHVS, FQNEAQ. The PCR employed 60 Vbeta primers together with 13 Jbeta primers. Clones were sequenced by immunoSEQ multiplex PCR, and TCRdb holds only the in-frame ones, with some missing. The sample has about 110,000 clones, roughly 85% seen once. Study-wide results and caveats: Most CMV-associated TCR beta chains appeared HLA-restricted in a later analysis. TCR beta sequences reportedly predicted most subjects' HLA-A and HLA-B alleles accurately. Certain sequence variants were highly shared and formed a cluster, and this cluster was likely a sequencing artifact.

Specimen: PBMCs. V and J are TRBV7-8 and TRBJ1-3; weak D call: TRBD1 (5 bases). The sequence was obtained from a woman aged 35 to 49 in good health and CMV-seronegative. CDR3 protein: CASSYSADTGWNTIYF. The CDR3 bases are TGTGCCAGCAGCTACTCGGCGGACACGGGCTGGAACACCATATATTTT.